The source of this T cell receptor beta chain is a study of shared clonotypes between healthy human individuals. Findings and caveats of the study: Expectations were that clonotype sharing among donors would be affected by sequencing depth. Only a few donors were included, so the genetic and exposure-history diversity represented was limited. Relative to memory subsets, naive subsets generally showed larger estimated richness.

As concerns this clone: Its matching antigen is unknown.

Genomic DNA of each subset was evenly split across several immunoSEQ plates. TCRdb's copy holds only in-frame clones and misses some; the assay was immunoSEQ multiplex PCR. The table shows 630,000 or so clones, with about 98% occurring only once. CD45RO-negative, CCR7-positively selected cells formed the naive CD8 fraction, excluding terminally differentiated effector memory CD45RA+ cells. Trimming removed 3 bases from V and 5 bases from J; junction bases left unmatched: 5. CDR3 length: 15 amino acids. The germline CDR1 and CDR2 sequences are MNHNY and SVGAGI (reference sequence). Material: naive CD8+ T cells sorted from blood. J is TRBJ2-7 and V is TRBV6-6, with 12 bases fitting TRBD1. This sequence was found in a man aged 25 to 40 in good health. CDR3 protein: CASSYGGTGGHEQYF. The CDR3 bases are TGTGCCAGCAGTTATGGAGGGACAGGGGGCCACGAGCAGTACTTC.